Presented here are 3 T cell receptor beta chains from one specimen sequenced in a study of a mutant IDH1 vaccine in newly diagnosed glioma. Antigen specificity for these receptors is unknown. Time point given: week 35, safety follow-up. Vaccination used 300 ug of mutant IDH1 20-mer peptide per dose, with topical imiquimod. TCRdb's table, derived via immunoSEQ multiplex PCR, lists solely in-frame clones and lacks some. The table records approximately 60,000 clones, approximately 87% of them present only once. The specimen was PBMCs, collected from a glioma patient whose treatment included an IDH1 peptide vaccine. These receptors came from a man in his forties with glioma.

The chain carries TRBV10-3 and TRBJ2-5, with 7 bases matching TRBD2. From germline, CDR1 is ENHRY and CDR2 SYGVKD. There are 13 residues in the CDR3. V was pared by 6 bases and J by 1 base, with 2 bases of the junction left unmatched. This CDR3 is CAISRTSQETQYF. The CDR3 nucleotides read TGTGCCATCAGCCGGACTAGCCAAGAGACCCAGTACTTC.

The CDR3 is CASSRLDEQYF. Written as DNA, the CDR3 is TGTGCCAGCAGCCGCCTCGACGAGCAGTACTTC. V gene TRBV7-2 combines with J gene TRBJ2-7; no clear D. This CDR3 is 11 amino acids long. With 5 bases removed from V and 5 bases from J, the gap between germline ends came to 7 bases. Germline CDR1 reads SGHTA; CDR2 reads FQGNSA.

The CDR3 is CASSSPDRRGYTF. CDR3 bases: TGTGCCAGCAGCTCTCCGGATAGGCGCGGCTACACCTTC. The chain joins TRBV11-2 to TRBJ1-2; D is unclear. The V gene's germline CDR1 is SGHAT and CDR2 FQNNGV. V gave up 4 bases and J gave up 8 bases, with 14 bases separating them. This CDR3 has 13 residues. Drawing the rest from reference TRBV11-2 and TRBJ1-2, the complete variable domain is EAGVAQSPRYKIIEKRQSVAFWCNPISGHATLYWYQQILGQGPKLLIQFQNNGVVDDSQLPKDRFSAERLKGVDSTLKIQPAKLEDSAVYLCASSSPDRRGYTFGSGTRLTVV.